This T cell receptor beta chain was documented in a study of neoadjuvant anti-PD-1 for oral cavity cancer. In germline, CDR1 is SQVTM, CDR2 ANQGSEA. Trimming took 5 bases from V and 3 from J; bases not matched to a gene: 0. The CDR3 runs 12 residues. Here immunoSEQ multiplex PCR was the method, and the copy in TCRdb shows in-frame clones only, minus some. This table has around 15,000 clones, approximately 70% appearing once. These newly diagnosed stage II-IVA oral cavity squamous cell carcinoma patients had no prior systemic or radiation treatment. The patients had HPV-negative, locally advanced oral cavity squamous cell carcinoma.

The sample consisted of PBMCs, taken before nivolumab (anti-PD-1) treatment. This chain joins TRBV29-1 and TRBJ2-2; 7 bases are a match to TRBD1. This sequence originates from a person aged 40 to 85 with oral cavity squamous cell carcinoma. The CDR3 coding sequence is TGCAGCGTTACAGGGGACACCGGGGAGCTGTTTTTT. Residues: CSVTGDTGELFF.